This T cell receptor beta chain was found in a study of response to subunit inactivated influenza vaccine. Overall study findings and caveats: The authors offered the suggestion that each seasonal influenza vaccination recruits few new T cells.

A note on this clonotype: The antigen remains undetermined.

Via MiXCR, TCRdb re-called the RT-PCR reads, giving one row per CDR3 protein. The data hold a few hundred thousand distinct CDR3 sequences, with approximately 15% observed a single time. This clonotype originated in a man aged 45-65 years who received an inactivated influenza vaccine. Here the sequenced sample was PBMCs from blood, taken 11 to 12 days after vaccination.

CDR3 in amino acids: CASSFLPGDEQYF. CDR3 coding DNA: TGTGCCAGCAGCTTCCTGCCGGGCGACGAGCAGTACTTC. The gene calls are TRBV11-2 and TRBJ2-7; no clear D. The ends were cut back, 3 bases at V and 5 bases at J, with 11 bases in the middle. Germline V gene lookup returns CDR1 SGHAT and CDR2 FQNNGV. This CDR3 has 13 amino acids.